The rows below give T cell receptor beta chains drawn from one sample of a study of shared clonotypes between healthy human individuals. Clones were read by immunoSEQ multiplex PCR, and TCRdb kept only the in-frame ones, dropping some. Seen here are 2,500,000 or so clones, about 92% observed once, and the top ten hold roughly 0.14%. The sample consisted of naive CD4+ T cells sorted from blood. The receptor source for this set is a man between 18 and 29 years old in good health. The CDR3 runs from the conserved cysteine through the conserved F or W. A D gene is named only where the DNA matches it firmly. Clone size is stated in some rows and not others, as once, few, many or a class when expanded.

CDR3: CASSAWGRGAYGYTF
DNA: TGTGCCAGCAGTGCCTGGGGCAGGGGGGCCTATGGCTACACCTTC
V: TRBV25-1
J: TRBJ1-2
size: once
D: TRBD1

CDR3: CASTGRISRGGDSPLHF
DNA: TGTGCCAGCACGGGGAGGATTAGCCGGGGGGGAGATTCACCCCTCCACTTT
V: TRBV2
J: TRBJ1-6
size: .
D: .

CDR3: CASSQTLVGEQYF
DNA: TGCGCCAGCAGTCAAACCCTAGTAGGCGAGCAGTACTTC
V: TRBV23-1
J: TRBJ2-7
size: .
D: .

CDR3: CASSQGRAGGFRETQYF
DNA: TGCGCCAGCAGCCAAGGAAGAGCGGGGGGGTTCCGGGAGACCCAGTACTTC
V: TRBV4-1
J: TRBJ2-5
size: .
D: TRBD2

CDR3: CASSPGMGTGELFF
DNA: TGTGCCAGCAGCCCCGGGATGGGCACCGGGGAGCTGTTTTTT
V: TRBV7-2
J: TRBJ2-2
size: .
D: .

CDR3: CASTGSATDNYGYTF
DNA: TGTGCCAGCACGGGGTCCGCGACTGATAACTATGGCTACACCTTC
V: TRBV28
J: TRBJ1-2
size: once
D: .

CDR3: CASSKGLAGGQETQYF
DNA: TGTGCCAGCAGCAAGGGACTAGCGGGAGGGCAAGAGACCCAGTACTTC
V: TRBV5-4
J: TRBJ2-5
size: .
D: TRBD2

CDR3: CASPRRNQYF
DNA: TGCGCCAGCCCCAGGCGTAATCAGTATTTT
V: TRBV4-3
J: TRBJ2-3
size: .
D: .

CDR3: CASSRPGLAEWGSYNEQFF
DNA: TGTGCCAGCAGTCGACCGGGACTAGCGGAGTGGGGCTCCTACAATGAGCAGTTCTTC
V: TRBV5-6
J: TRBJ2-1
size: .
D: TRBD2

CDR3: CASSPDSGRAWNTQYF
DNA: TGTGCCAGCAGCCCCGACAGCGGGAGAGCTTGGAATACGCAGTATTTT
V: TRBV11-3
J: TRBJ2-3
size: .
D: TRBD2

CDR3: CASTRDRDNEQFF
DNA: TGTGCCAGCACCCGGGACAGAGACAATGAGCAGTTCTTC
V: TRBV6-5
J: TRBJ2-1
size: .
D: TRBD1

CDR3: CASRRTGYYEQYF
DNA: TGTGCCAGCAGACGGACAGGGTACTACGAGCAGTACTTC
V: TRBV27
J: TRBJ2-7
size: once
D: TRBD1

CDR3: CASSDSGVGTDTQYF
DNA: TGTGCCAGCAGTGACTCGGGAGTGGGCACAGATACGCAGTATTTT
V: TRBV6-4
J: TRBJ2-3
size: .
D: .

CDR3: CASRGESQGSQPQHF
DNA: TGTGCCAGCAGGGGGGAATCACAGGGCTCCCAGCCCCAGCATTTT
V: TRBV2
J: TRBJ1-5
size: .
D: .

CDR3: CASSGDLGEKFF
DNA: TGTGCCAGCAGTGGGGATCTGGGGGAAAAGTTCTTC
V: TRBV2
J: TRBJ2-1
size: .
D: .

CDR3: CASSLGSRETQYF
DNA: TGTGCCAGCAGCTTAGGGAGTAGGGAGACCCAGTACTTC
V: TRBV7-2
J: TRBJ2-5
size: .
D: .

CDR3: CASSAGLADTQYF
DNA: TGTGCCAGCAGTGCAGGACTAGCGGATACGCAGTATTTT
V: TRBV6-4
J: TRBJ2-3
size: .
D: TRBD2

CDR3: CASSEGPWEKLFF
DNA: TGTGCCAGCAGTGAAGGTCCATGGGAAAAACTGTTTTTT
V: TRBV6-1
J: TRBJ1-4
size: few
D: .

CDR3: CASSLQTSGGVLYPDTQYF
DNA: TGTGCCAGCAGCTTGCAAACTAGCGGGGGGGTCCTATACCCCGATACGCAGTATTTT
V: TRBV5-6
J: TRBJ2-3
size: .
D: TRBD2

CDR3: CASSQDIDTEAFF
DNA: TGCGCCAGCAGCCAAGATATAGACACTGAAGCTTTCTTT
V: TRBV4-1
J: TRBJ1-1
size: .
D: .

CDR3: CASSQVFNNPGLAGYYPGELFF
DNA: TGCGCCAGCAGCCAAGTTTTTAATAATCCGGGACTAGCGGGATATTACCCCGGGGAGCTGTTTTTT
V: TRBV4-1
J: TRBJ2-2
size: once
D: TRBD2

CDR3: CASSVYRDRPPEKLFF
DNA: TGTGCCAGCAGTGTGTATCGGGACCGACCGCCCGAAAAACTGTTTTTT
V: TRBV6-1
J: TRBJ1-4
size: .
D: .

CDR3: CAWSVRGPEAFF
DNA: TGTGCCTGGAGTGTACGGGGTCCTGAAGCTTTCTTT
V: TRBV30
J: TRBJ1-1
size: .
D: .